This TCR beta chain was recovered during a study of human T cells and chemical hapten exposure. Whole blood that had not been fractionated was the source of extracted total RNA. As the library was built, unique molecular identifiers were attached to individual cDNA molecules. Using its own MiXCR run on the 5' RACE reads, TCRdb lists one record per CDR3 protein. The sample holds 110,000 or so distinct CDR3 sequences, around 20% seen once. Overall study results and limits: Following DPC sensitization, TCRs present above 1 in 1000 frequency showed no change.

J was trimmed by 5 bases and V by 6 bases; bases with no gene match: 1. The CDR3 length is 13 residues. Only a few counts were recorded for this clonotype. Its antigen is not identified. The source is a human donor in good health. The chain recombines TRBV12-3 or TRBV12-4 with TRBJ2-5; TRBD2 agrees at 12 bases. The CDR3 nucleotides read TGTGCCAGCAGGGGGACTAGCGGGGAGACCCAGTACTTC. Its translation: CASRGTSGETQYF.